This passage covers 13 T cell receptor beta chains from one sample sequenced in a study of beta chain features in type 1 diabetes (dated by TCRdb to 2017 to 2018). The investigation overall reported the following: In all four CD4+ subsets, TCRB CDR3 length was moderately but significantly shorter in type 1 diabetes patients.

The library was generated by the immunoSEQ multiplex PCR assay. The High Capacity cDNA Reverse Transcription Kit was used to reverse transcribe all of the isolated RNA, meaning that expressed TCRB transcripts were what got sequenced. The table comes from immuneACCESS by way of TCRdb, which keeps in-frame sequences with V and J called. Part of the clones is missing from these tables; in studies checked, under half for an unresolved V gene and the rest for unknown reasons. The sample table records 300,000 to 350,000 clones; around 9% of these occur just once. The ten largest account for about 1% of the sample. These TCRs' antigens remain unknown. Input material: central memory CD4+ T cells from blood. These receptors were taken from a man aged 30 to 39 with type 1 diabetes.

This chain uses TRBV6-5 with TRBJ2-7; 10 bases map to TRBD1. Trimming at V came to 3 bases and at J to 5 bases, leaving 10 bases not matched to a gene. The germline V gene has CDR1 MNHEY and CDR2 SVGAGI. There are 16 residues in the CDR3. The CDR3 protein is CASSYFRDRGLHEQYF. In nucleotides, the CDR3 is TGTGCCAGCAGTTATTTTCGGGACAGGGGACTCCACGAGCAGTACTTC.

V gene TRBV4-3 combines with J gene TRBJ2-2; 8 nucleotides match TRBD1. In germline, CDR1 is LGHNA, CDR2 YSLEER. V lost 1 base to trimming and J lost 8 bases; unmatched junction nucleotides: 9. The CDR3 sequence is 16 residues long. CDR3 sequence (DNA): TGCGCCAGCAGCCAAGGAGTGGACAGGGCAGCGGGGGAGCTGTTTTTT. As protein: CASSQGVDRAAGELFF.

This chain joins TRBV7-9 and TRBJ2-1, with 9 bases matching TRBD2. Germline trimming cut 6 bases from V and 10 bases from J; bases unmatched to any gene: 10. Germline CDR1 and CDR2: SEHNR and FQNEAQ (reference sequence). This CDR3 has 14 residues. DNA of the CDR3: TGTGCCAGCAGTGCACCCGCTAGCGGGGAAGAGCAGTTCTTC. This gives the protein CASSAPASGEEQFF.

The rearrangement links TRBV5-6 to TRBJ2-5; 12 bases align to TRBD2. Per the germline V gene, CDR1 is SGHDT and CDR2 is YYEEEE. The CDR3 totals 15 residues. The J segment lost 3 bases and the V segment lost 0 bases, leaving 0 bases of the junction unmatched. As DNA, the CDR3 is TGTGCCAGCAGCTTGGGGACTAGCGGGGAAGAGACCCAGTACTTC. It is translated as CASSLGTSGEETQYF.

There are many counts of this clone. This chain uses TRBV15 with TRBJ2-1; D gene unclear. The germline CDR1 and CDR2 sequences are LNHNV and YYDKDF (reference sequence). V shed 1 base and J shed 6 bases, with 1 base lying between them. The CDR3 spans 11 residues. The CDR3 sequence is CATSRGNEQFF. DNA of the CDR3: TGTGCCACCAGCAGAGGCAATGAGCAGTTCTTC.

This clone was seen a handful of times. V gene TRBV7-2 combines with J gene TRBJ1-2, with 12 bases aligning to TRBD1. Germline-derived CDR1 and CDR2 are SGHTA and FQGNSA. Trimming cost V 0 bases and J 0 bases; bases outside gene matches: 2. The CDR3 runs to 17 residues. CDR3 coding DNA: TGTGCCAGCAGCTTAGCGGGGACAGGGGGCGCTAACTATGGCTACACCTTC. It codes for CASSLAGTGGANYGYTF.

The chain uses TRBV30 and TRBJ1-2; maybe TRBD1 (5 bases). The CDR3 runs 15 residues. V gave up 3 bases and J gave up 4 bases, with 18 bases separating them. Per the germline V gene, CDR1 is GTSNPN and CDR2 is SVGIG (reference sequence). CDR3 loop: CAWRTPSGRSYGYTF. CDR3 DNA sequence: TGTGCCTGGAGAACGCCCTCGGGACGCTCCTATGGCTACACCTTC.

This chain connects TRBV10-1 to TRBJ2-5; 9 positions agree with TRBD2. This CDR3 is 16 amino acids long. With 3 bases clipped from V and 0 bases from J, the junction kept 5 bases outside the gene matches. Germline V CDR1 and CDR2: WNHNN, SYGVQD (reference sequence). The CDR3 region is CASSDGSSGDQETQYF. The CDR3 DNA follows: TGCGCCAGCAGTGATGGGTCTAGCGGGGACCAAGAGACCCAGTACTTC.

This clone appeared a few times. The rearrangement links TRBV28 to TRBJ1-2, with TRBD1 identical over 10 bases. CDR3 size: 15 residues. CDR1 and CDR2 (germline): MDHEN, SYDVKM. The ends lost 6 bases at V and 12 bases at J; junction bases unmatched: 16. CDR3 region: CASSTSGQGLYNDTF. Written as DNA, the CDR3 is TGTGCCAGCAGCACCTCGGGACAGGGGCTCTATAATGACACCTTC.

This clone was picked up a small number of times. The chain couples TRBV7-6 to TRBJ1-1; D perhaps matches TRBD1 (6 bases). V was pared by 0 bases and J by 0 bases, with 8 bases between. Germline CDR1 is SGHVS and CDR2 is FNYEAQ. This CDR3 region has 15 residues. CDR3 sequence reads: CASSLADRMNTEAFF. As DNA, the CDR3 is TGTGCCAGCAGCTTAGCCGACAGGATGAACACTGAAGCTTTCTTT.

There are a few counts of this clone. The V call is TRBV10-2, the J call TRBJ1-1; D not certain. The ends were cut back, 2 bases at V and 6 bases at J, with 4 bases in the middle. The CDR3 covers 11 residues. Germline V CDR1 and CDR2: WSHSY, SAAADI. The chain's CDR3 is CASSERAEAFF. CDR3 in DNA: TGCGCCAGCAGTGAGAGGGCTGAAGCTTTCTTT.

This clone has only a few counts. V is TRBV4-3 and J is TRBJ1-3; tentative D call: TRBD1 (6 bases). The CDR3 loop spans 16 amino acids. Germline loops: CDR1 LGHNA, CDR2 YSLEER. The V and J ends lost 1 base and 0 bases respectively, with 10 bases between them. DNA for the CDR3: TGCGCCAGCAGCCAAGGACAGGCCGGCTCTGGAAACACCATATATTTT. Its translation: CASSQGQAGSGNTIYF.

This clone was seen a few times. The chain employs TRBV18 and TRBJ1-3, with D uncertain. The CDR3 has 11 residues. The V and J ends lost 6 bases and 7 bases respectively, with 7 bases between them. Germline CDR1 KGHSH, CDR2 LQKENI. CDR3 nucleotides: TGTGCCAGCTCCCCAAGCAACACCATATATTTT. It codes for CASSPSNTIYF.